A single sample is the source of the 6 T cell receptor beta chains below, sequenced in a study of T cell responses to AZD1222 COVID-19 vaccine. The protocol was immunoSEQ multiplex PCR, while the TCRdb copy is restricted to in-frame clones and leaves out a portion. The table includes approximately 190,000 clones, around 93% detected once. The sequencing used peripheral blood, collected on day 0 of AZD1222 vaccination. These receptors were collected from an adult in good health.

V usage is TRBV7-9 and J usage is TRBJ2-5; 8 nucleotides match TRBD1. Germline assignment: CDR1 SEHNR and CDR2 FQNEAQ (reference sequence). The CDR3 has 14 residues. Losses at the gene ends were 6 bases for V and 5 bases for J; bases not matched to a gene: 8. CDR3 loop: CASRAGTGRETQYF. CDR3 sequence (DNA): TGTGCCAGCAGAGCCGGGACAGGTCGGGAGACCCAGTACTTC.

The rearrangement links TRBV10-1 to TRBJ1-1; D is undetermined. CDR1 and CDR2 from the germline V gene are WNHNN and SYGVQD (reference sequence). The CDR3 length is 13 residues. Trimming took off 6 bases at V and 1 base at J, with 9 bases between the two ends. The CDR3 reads CASRTDWNTEAFF. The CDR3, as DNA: TGCGCCAGCAGGACCGACTGGAACACTGAAGCTTTCTTT.

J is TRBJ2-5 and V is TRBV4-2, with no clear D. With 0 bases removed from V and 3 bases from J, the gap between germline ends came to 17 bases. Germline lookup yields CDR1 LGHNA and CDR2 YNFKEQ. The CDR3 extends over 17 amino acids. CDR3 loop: CASSQDSGGVAEETQYF. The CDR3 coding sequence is TGTGCCAGCAGCCAAGATTCGGGCGGCGTGGCGGAAGAGACCCAGTACTTC.

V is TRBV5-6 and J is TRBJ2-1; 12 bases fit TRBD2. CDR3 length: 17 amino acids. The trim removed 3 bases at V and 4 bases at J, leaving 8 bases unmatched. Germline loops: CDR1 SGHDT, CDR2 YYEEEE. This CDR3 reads CASSSTTSGSRYNEQFF. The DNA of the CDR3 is TGTGCCAGCAGCTCTACGACTAGCGGGAGTCGGTACAATGAGCAGTTCTTC.

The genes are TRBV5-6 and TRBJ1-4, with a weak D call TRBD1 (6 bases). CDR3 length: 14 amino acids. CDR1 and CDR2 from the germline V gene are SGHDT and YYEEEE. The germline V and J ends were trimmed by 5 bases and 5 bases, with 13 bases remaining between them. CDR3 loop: CASSQTGGNEKLFF. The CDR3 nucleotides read TGTGCCAGCAGTCAGACAGGCGGGAATGAAAAACTGTTTTTT.

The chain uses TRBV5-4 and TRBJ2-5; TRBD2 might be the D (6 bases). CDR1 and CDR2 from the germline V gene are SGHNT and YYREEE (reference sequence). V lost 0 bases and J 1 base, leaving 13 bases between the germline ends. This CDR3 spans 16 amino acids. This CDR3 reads CASSLAGGLSQETQYF. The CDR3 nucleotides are TGTGCCAGCAGCTTGGCCGGAGGACTATCCCAAGAGACCCAGTACTTC.